One and the same sample provided the 8 T cell receptor beta chains below, sequenced in a study of cytomegalovirus exposure and HLA in healthy donors. Primers for the PCR totalled 60 Vbeta and 13 Jbeta. The assay was immunoSEQ multiplex PCR, and TCRdb's table has in-frame clones only and misses some. This table holds 150,000 to 200,000 clones, over 70% found once. The sequencing sample was made of PBMCs. These receptors all stem from a male donor in good health and CMV-seropositive.

The V gene is TRBV30, the J gene TRBJ1-4; 9 nucleotides align to TRBD1. Germline trimming cut 2 bases from V and 6 bases from J; bases unmatched to any gene: 4. The CDR3 runs 14 residues. Germline CDR1 reads GTSNPN; CDR2 reads SVGIG (reference sequence). This CDR3 is CAWSSGTGHEKLFF. CDR3 nucleotides: TGTGCCTGGAGTTCCGGGACAGGGCATGAAAAACTGTTTTTT.

J is TRBJ2-3 and V is TRBV6-1; maybe TRBD2 (6 bases). Germline V gives CDR1 MNHNS, CDR2 SASEGT. This CDR3 region has 14 residues. Trimming pared 7 bases from V and 0 bases from J, leaving 11 bases between. The CDR3 loop reads CASIKGTSTDTQYF. The CDR3 region has the DNA TGTGCCAGCATCAAAGGGACTAGCACAGATACGCAGTATTTT.

This clone has a handful of counts. The rearrangement uses TRBV25-1 and TRBJ1-4; TRBD1 matches 9 bases. The CDR3 loop spans 17 amino acids. CDR1 and CDR2 (germline): MGHDK, SYGVNS. The V and J ends lost 1 base and 8 bases, in that order; junction bases with no gene match: 11. CDR3 sequence: CASSELAAGQGEEKLFF. The CDR3 nucleotides are TGTGCCAGCAGTGAATTAGCGGCGGGACAGGGAGAGGAAAAACTGTTTTTT. The entire variable domain, with the rest obtained from reference TRBV25-1 and TRBJ1-4, is as follows: EADIYQTPRYLVIGTGKKITLECSQTMGHDKMYWYQQDPGMELHLIHYSYGVNSTEKGDLSSESTVSRIRTEHFPLTLESARPSHTSQYLCASSELAAGQGEEKLFFGSGTQLSVL.

This clone was detected a few times. The genes are TRBV6-4 and TRBJ2-3; perhaps TRBD2 as D (6 bases). CDR1 and CDR2 (germline): MRHNA, SNTAGT. This CDR3 region has 13 residues. As DNA, the CDR3 is TGTGCTACTTCGTCGGGAGACACAGATACGCAGTATTTT. The encoded protein is CATSSGDTDTQYF.

The table lists this clone with a count of one. The chain employs TRBV18 and TRBJ2-1; D perhaps matches TRBD1 (6 bases). The CDR3 is 15 amino acids. Germline assignment: CDR1 KGHSH and CDR2 LQKENI. V was shortened by 2 bases and J by 7 bases, with 15 bases between the two germline ends. This CDR3 reads CASSPGGPPTNEQFF. Written as DNA, the CDR3 is TGTGCCAGCTCACCAGGGGGCCCCCCCACGAATGAGCAGTTCTTC.

The CDR3 protein is CASSNDRDRGFGYTF. Here the CDR3 DNA reads TGTGCCAGCTCAAACGACCGGGACAGGGGATTCGGCTACACCTTC. V usage is TRBV18 and J usage is TRBJ1-2, with 10 bases aligning to TRBD1. Germline V gene data show CDR1 as KGHSH and CDR2 as LQKENI. This CDR3 is 15 amino acids long. The junction had 11 bases not matched to a gene; V was cut back by 5 bases and J by 8 bases.

The V call is TRBV5-5, the J call TRBJ1-2, with TRBD1 identical over 8 bases. This CDR3 has 15 amino acids. Germline lookup yields CDR1 SGHKS and CDR2 YYEKEE (reference sequence). J lost 3 bases, V lost 4 bases, and 8 bases had no gene match. CDR3 DNA sequence: TGTGCCAGCAGCGGCGGACAGGGAGGGTACTATGGCTACACCTTC. This sequence encodes CASSGGQGGYYGYTF.

This clone was observed once. The CDR3 sequence is CAIKGTGDTDTQYF. CDR3 DNA: TGTGCCATCAAGGGGACAGGGGACACAGATACGCAGTATTTT. V usage is TRBV10-3 and J usage is TRBJ2-3; TRBD1 matches at 10 bases. Germline V gives CDR1 ENHRY, CDR2 SYGVKD. V dropped 7 bases and J dropped 2; count of bases not matched to a gene: 3. The CDR3 covers 14 residues.